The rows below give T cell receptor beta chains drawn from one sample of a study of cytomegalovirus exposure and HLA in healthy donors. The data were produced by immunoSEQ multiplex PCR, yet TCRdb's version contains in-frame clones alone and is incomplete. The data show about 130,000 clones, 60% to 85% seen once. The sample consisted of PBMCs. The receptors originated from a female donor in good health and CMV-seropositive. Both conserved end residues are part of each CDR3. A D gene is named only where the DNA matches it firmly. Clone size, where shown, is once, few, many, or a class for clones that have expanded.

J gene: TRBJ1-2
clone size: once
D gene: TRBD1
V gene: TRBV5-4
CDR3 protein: CASSLDRGLSGYTF
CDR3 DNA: TGTGCCAGCAGCCTGGACAGGGGGTTGTCTGGCTACACCTTC

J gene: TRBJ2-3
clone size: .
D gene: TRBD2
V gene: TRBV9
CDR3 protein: CASSKWTSDDTQYF
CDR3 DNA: TGTGCCAGCAGTAAGTGGACTAGCGATGATACGCAGTATTTT

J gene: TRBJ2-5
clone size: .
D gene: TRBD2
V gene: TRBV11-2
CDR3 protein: CASSYGGVQETQYF
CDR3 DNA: TGTGCCAGCAGCTACGGGGGGGTTCAAGAGACCCAGTACTTC

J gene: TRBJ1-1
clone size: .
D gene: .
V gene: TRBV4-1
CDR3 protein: CASSQEPVMNTEAFF
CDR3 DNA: TGCGCCAGCAGCCAAGAGCCAGTAATGAACACTGAAGCTTTCTTT

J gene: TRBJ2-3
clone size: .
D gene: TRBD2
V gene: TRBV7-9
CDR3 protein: CASSLDLAGADTQYF
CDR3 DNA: TGTGCCAGCAGCTTAGACCTAGCGGGGGCTGATACGCAGTATTTT

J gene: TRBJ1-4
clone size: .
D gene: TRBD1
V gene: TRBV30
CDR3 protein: CAWAQGAGEKLFF
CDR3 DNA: TGTGCCTGGGCACAGGGGGCGGGGGAAAAACTGTTTTTT

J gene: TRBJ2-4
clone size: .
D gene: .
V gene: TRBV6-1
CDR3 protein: CASSEDRTTVQYF
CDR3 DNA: TGTGCCAGCAGTGAGGACCGGACGACAGTTCAGTACTTC

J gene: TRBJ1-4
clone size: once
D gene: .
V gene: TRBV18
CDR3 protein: CASSPAGNEKLFF
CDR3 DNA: TGTGCCAGCTCACCGGCGGGAAATGAAAAACTGTTTTTT

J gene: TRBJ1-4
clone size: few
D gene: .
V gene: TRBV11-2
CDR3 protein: CASSLGDRNWAEKLFF
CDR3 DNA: TGTGCCAGCAGCTTAGGTGACAGAAATTGGGCTGAAAAACTGTTTTTT

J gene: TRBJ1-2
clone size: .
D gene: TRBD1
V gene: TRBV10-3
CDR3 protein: CATRPSQGARIDSYGYTF
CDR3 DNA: TGTGCCACTCGTCCCTCACAGGGGGCGCGTATTGACAGCTATGGCTACACCTTC

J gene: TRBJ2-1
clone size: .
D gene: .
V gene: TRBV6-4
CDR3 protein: CASSDGPANEQFF
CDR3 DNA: TGTGCCAGCAGTGACGGGCCCGCCAATGAGCAGTTCTTC

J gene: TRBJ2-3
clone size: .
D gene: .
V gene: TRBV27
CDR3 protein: CASQETGTTDTQYF
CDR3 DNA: TGTGCCAGCCAAGAGACAGGAACCACAGATACGCAGTATTTT

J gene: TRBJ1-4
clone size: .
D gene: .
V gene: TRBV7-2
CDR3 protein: CASSVAHMVEKLFF
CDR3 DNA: TGTGCCAGCAGCGTAGCCCACATGGTCGAAAAACTGTTTTTT

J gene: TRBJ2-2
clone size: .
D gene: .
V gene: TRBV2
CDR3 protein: CASRKDSANTGELFF
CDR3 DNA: TGTGCCAGCAGAAAAGACAGCGCGAACACCGGGGAGCTGTTTTTT

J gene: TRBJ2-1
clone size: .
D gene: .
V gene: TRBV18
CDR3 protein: CASSPPANNEQFF
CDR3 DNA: TGTGCCAGCTCACCACCAGCTAACAATGAGCAGTTCTTC

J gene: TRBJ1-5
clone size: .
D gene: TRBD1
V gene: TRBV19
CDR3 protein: CASSPDRGSNQPQHF
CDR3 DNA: TGTGCCAGCAGCCCGGACAGGGGAAGCAATCAGCCCCAGCATTTT